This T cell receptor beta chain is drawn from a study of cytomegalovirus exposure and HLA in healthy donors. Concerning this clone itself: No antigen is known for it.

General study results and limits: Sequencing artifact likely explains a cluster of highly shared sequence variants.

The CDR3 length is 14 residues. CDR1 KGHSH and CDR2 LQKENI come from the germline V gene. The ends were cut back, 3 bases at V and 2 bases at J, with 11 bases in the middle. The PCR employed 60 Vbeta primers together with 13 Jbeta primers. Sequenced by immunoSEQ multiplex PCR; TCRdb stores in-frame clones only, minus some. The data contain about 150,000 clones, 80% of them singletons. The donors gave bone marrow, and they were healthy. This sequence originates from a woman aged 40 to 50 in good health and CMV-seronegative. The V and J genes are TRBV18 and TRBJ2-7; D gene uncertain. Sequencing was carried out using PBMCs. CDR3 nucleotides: TGTGCCAGCTCACCTTTCACCGACACCTACGAGCAGTACTTC. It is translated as CASSPFTDTYEQYF.